Sequencing of this T cell receptor (beta chain) was carried out in a study of blood T cell repertoires in COVID-19. Trimming shortened V by 4 bases and J by 2 bases, and 14 bases separated the two germline ends. CDR1 and CDR2 from the germline V gene are LNHDA and SQIVND (reference sequence). The CDR3 contains 15 residues. How the authors handled the data: For nucleated cells, counts were estimated from reference gene primer amplification. This table comes from immunoSEQ multiplex PCR, and its TCRdb copy is limited to in-frame clones, with some not included. That table gives V, J and clone size, and the DNA gave D and trimming. The top ten hold about 5.9% of the sample, which has about 250,000 clones, 88% seen once.

The sequencing sample was made of peripheral blood. The chain couples TRBV19 to TRBJ1-2; perhaps TRBD1 as D (6 bases). This sequence was found in a woman in her 30s with COVID-19, enrolled during active disease. The CDR3 loop reads CASSRGQWVNYGYTF. CDR3 DNA: TGTGCCAGTAGTAGAGGACAGTGGGTAAACTATGGCTACACCTTC. The whole variable domain, remainder taken from reference TRBV19 and TRBJ1-2, is DGGITQSPKYLFRKEGQNVTLSCEQNLNHDAMYWYRQDPGQGLRLIYYSQIVNDFQKGDIAEGYSVSREKKESFPLTVTSAQKNPTAFYLCASSRGQWVNYGYTFGSGTRLTVV.